This TCR beta chain was recovered during a study of blood T cells in healthy people across ages. Sample donors were healthy Caucasian individuals that came from Russia, aged about 6 to 95. The authors ran a second PCR of 7 to 11 cycles using a sample-barcoded 5' primer and a J-beta primer mix. Tagging of each cDNA molecule was performed by a template-switch adaptor with 12 random nucleotides. MiXCR, applied by TCRdb to the 5' RACE reads, yields one record per CDR3 protein. The repertoire holds over 700,000 distinct CDR3 sequences, with about 53% as singletons. This CDR3 region has 12 residues. Germline CDR1 and CDR2: LGHNA and YNFKEQ. Trimming stripped 5 bases from V and 6 bases from J, with 11 bases between.

The chain is built from TRBV4-2 and TRBJ2-7, with D perhaps matching TRBD2 (6 bases). The sequence was obtained from a man of 80 years or more in good health. Material for sequencing was blood. CDR3 nucleotide sequence: TGTGCCAGCAGCGGGAGCGGGTTCGAGCAGTACTTC. Protein sequence: CASSGSGFEQYF.